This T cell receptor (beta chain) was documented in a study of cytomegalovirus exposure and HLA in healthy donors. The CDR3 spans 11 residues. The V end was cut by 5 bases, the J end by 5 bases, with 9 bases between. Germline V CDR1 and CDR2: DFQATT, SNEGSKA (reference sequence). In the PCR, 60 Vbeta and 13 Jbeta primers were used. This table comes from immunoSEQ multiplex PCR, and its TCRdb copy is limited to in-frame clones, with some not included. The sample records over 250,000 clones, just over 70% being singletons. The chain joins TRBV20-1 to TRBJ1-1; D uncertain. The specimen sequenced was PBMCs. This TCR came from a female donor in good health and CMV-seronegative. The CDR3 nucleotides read TGCAGTGCTCCTGGCCCAACTGAAGCTTTCTTT. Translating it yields CSAPGPTEAFF.